Listed below are T cell receptor beta chains from one sample, sequenced in a study of cytotoxic CD8 clonotypes in ibrutinib-treated CLL. Produced via immunoSEQ multiplex PCR; TCRdb's table is partial and in-frame only. The data contain some 200,000 clones, over 60% of them singletons. This sample comprised PBMCs, obtained after 24 months of ibrutinib treatment. The receptors shown here come from a human donor with chronic lymphocytic leukemia. CDR3s include the opening cysteine and the closing phenylalanine or tryptophan.

v_call	cdr3_aa
TRBV6-6	CASSLPLQSSYNEQFF
TRBV27	CASSFKGFYYEQYF
TRBV9	CASSVGGTGRTGELFF
TRBV7-9	CASRRGQGSGAFF
TRBV19	CATRPSRTGVWGYTF
TRBV29-1	CSVLVVGDDEQYF
TRBV9	CASSVGGGASAGNTIYF
TRBV6-4	CASRKTSAHTTGELFF
TRBV30	CAWEFSGANVLTF
TRBV2	CARTRTGTLTTEAFF
TRBV4-1	CASSQPGTVRGYTF
TRBV5-3	CASSLVGGVGYTF
TRBV4-3	CASSQDYSATYEQYF
TRBV18	CASSPAGQMGNTIYF
TRBV6-6	CASGTSGNTIYF
TRBV29-1	CSVDTQGKHF
TRBV7-9	CASSDLAGDTDTQYF
TRBV7-9	CASSLGYSHNEQFF